These T cell receptor beta chains were read from a single sample in a study of blood T cell repertoires in COVID-19. The repertoire was sequenced with immunoSEQ multiplex PCR; TCRdb's copy has only in-frame clones and lacks some. The sample consists of 200,000 to 250,000 clones, nearly 90% of them appearing once. Sequencing was performed on peripheral blood. These TCRs come from a woman aged 18-29 years who had recovered from COVID-19. Each CDR3 is given with its conserved first and last residue. A D gene is named only where the DNA matches it firmly. Where a row states a size, it is once, few, many or the class of an expanded clone; other rows omit it.

>TRBD2|.|TRBJ2-3|TRBV15
CATSRELAGPDTQYF
TGTGCCACCAGCAGAGAACTAGCGGGACCAGATACGCAGTATTTT
>.|.|TRBJ2-1|TRBV5-4
CASSLEQAAFDEQFF
TGTGCCAGCAGCTTGGAACAGGCGGCCTTCGATGAGCAGTTCTTC
>TRBD1|.|TRBJ1-2|TRBV19
CASSIGLRDSNYGYTF
TGTGCCAGTAGTATAGGACTCCGGGACAGCAACTATGGCTACACCTTC
>TRBD1|once|TRBJ2-1|TRBV5-6
CASSGEGQSSYNEQFF
TGTGCCAGCAGCGGAGAGGGACAGAGCTCCTACAATGAGCAGTTCTTC
>TRBD1|.|TRBJ2-1|TRBV11-1
CASSLPETGGRNEQFF
TGTGCCAGCAGCCTCCCGGAGACAGGGGGACGCAATGAGCAGTTCTTC
>.|.|TRBJ2-2|TRBV30
CAWDGGRAGELFF
TGTGCCTGGGATGGAGGGCGGGCCGGGGAGCTGTTTTTT
>.|.|TRBJ1-5|TRBV19
CASSIVAGSIGRPQHF
TGTGCCAGTAGTATAGTGGCAGGGTCGATCGGAAGGCCCCAGCATTTT
>TRBD1|once|TRBJ2-7|TRBV5-6
CASSRWDRWYEQYF
TGTGCCAGCAGCAGGTGGGACAGGTGGTACGAGCAGTACTTC
>TRBD2|.|TRBJ2-3|TRBV28
CASTPTAHSGVTDTQYF
TGTGCCAGCACTCCAACCGCCCATAGCGGGGTCACAGATACGCAGTATTTT
>TRBD2|once|TRBJ2-1|TRBV7-2
CASSFSSGSYNEQFF
TGTGCCAGCAGCTTTTCTAGCGGGAGTTACAATGAGCAGTTCTTC
>.|.|TRBJ2-4|TRBV11-2
CASSSPGLGNIQYF
TGTGCCAGCAGCTCCCCAGGTCTCGGAAACATTCAGTACTTC
>.|once|TRBJ1-1|TRBV30
CAWSVLREAFF
TGTGCCTGGAGTGTATTGAGGGAAGCTTTCTTT
>.|.|TRBJ1-2|TRBV10-3
CAISTGTGDNYGYTF
TGTGCCATCAGTACCGGGACGGGGGATAACTATGGCTACACCTTC
>.|.|TRBJ2-2|TRBV19
CASSILGGTGELFF
TGTGCCAGTAGTATATTAGGCGGAACCGGGGAGCTGTTTTTT
>.|.|TRBJ1-4|TRBV6-1
CASSEDFWGGREKLFF
TGTGCCAGCAGTGAAGATTTTTGGGGGGGGCGGGAAAAACTGTTTTTT
>.|few|TRBJ2-5|TRBV14
CASSQEVGLQETQYF
TGTGCCAGCAGCCAAGAAGTGGGGCTACAAGAGACCCAGTACTTC
>.|.|TRBJ2-3|TRBV5-6
CASTLRRGMDTQYF
TGTGCCAGCACCCTTAGAAGGGGGATGGATACGCAGTATTTT
>.|.|TRBJ2-3|TRBV24-1
CATSDRGLADTQYF
TGTGCCACCAGTGACCGTGGACTCGCAGATACGCAGTATTTT
>TRBD1|.|TRBJ2-1|TRBV11-2
CASSSLPGQGVAINNEQFF
TGTGCCAGCAGCTCCTTACCGGGACAGGGGGTGGCTATTAACAATGAGCAGTTCTTC
>TRBD2|.|TRBJ2-1|TRBV30
CAWGRERDKNEQFF
TGTGCCTGGGGGCGGGAGCGGGATAAGAATGAGCAGTTCTTC
>TRBD1|.|TRBJ1-5|TRBV6-5
CASSLQGAQPQHF
TGTGCCAGCAGTTTACAGGGGGCACAGCCCCAGCATTTT
>TRBD1|.|TRBJ1-3|TRBV6-6
CASSGQGRTGNTIYF
TGTGCCAGCAGTGGACAGGGGAGAACTGGAAACACCATATATTTT
>.|.|TRBJ2-7|TRBV6-2/TRBV6-3
CASSTRTPSYEQYF
TGTGCCAGCAGTACCAGGACACCCTCCTACGAGCAGTACTTC
>TRBD1|.|TRBJ2-7|TRBV4-3
CASSQLGTGTGSEQYF
TGCGCCAGCAGCCAATTGGGGACAGGGACCGGCAGCGAGCAGTACTTC
>TRBD1|.|TRBJ2-1|TRBV2
CASIPGTGYNEQFF
TGTGCCAGCATACCTGGGACAGGGTACAATGAGCAGTTCTTC
>TRBD1|.|TRBJ1-4|TRBV7-9
CASNHRDSNEKLFF
TGTGCCAGCAACCACCGGGACAGTAATGAAAAACTGTTTTTT
>TRBD2|.|TRBJ2-7|TRBV18
CASSLQKAGGPYEQYF
TGTGCCAGCTCACTACAGAAAGCGGGAGGGCCCTACGAGCAGTACTTC
>.|.|TRBJ2-5|TRBV5-1
CASSFRGGETQYF
TGCGCCAGCAGCTTCCGAGGGGGAGAGACCCAGTACTTC
>TRBD2|.|TRBJ2-5|TRBV9
CASSDHGKERGQYF
TGTGCCAGCAGCGACCACGGAAAAGAGCGGGGCCAGTACTTC
>TRBD2|.|TRBJ2-4|TRBV4-1
CASSPGLGANIQYF
TGCGCCAGCAGCCCGGGACTAGGGGCGAACATTCAGTACTTC
>TRBD1|.|TRBJ1-2|TRBV2
CASSRETGGVTGYTF
TGTGCCAGCAGTCGAGAGACAGGGGGCGTAACTGGCTACACCTTC
>.|.|TRBJ1-2|TRBV4-3
CASSQGSRGGGYGYTF
TGCGCCAGCAGCCAAGGGTCGCGGGGCGGAGGCTATGGCTACACCTTC
>.|few|TRBJ2-7|TRBV30
CAWSVSLGDSEQYF
TGTGCCTGGAGTGTATCGTTAGGGGATTCCGAGCAGTACTTC
>.|.|TRBJ2-2|TRBV7-9
CASSPPLSGELFF
TGTGCCAGCAGCCCACCTCTATCCGGGGAGCTGTTTTTT
>.|.|TRBJ1-4|TRBV5-4
CASGQGNEKLFF
TGTGCCAGCGGTCAGGGCAATGAAAAACTGTTTTTT
>TRBD2|.|TRBJ2-1|TRBV7-6
CASSSSGTSGRADEQFF
TGTGCCAGCAGCTCGTCCGGGACTAGCGGGAGGGCCGATGAGCAGTTCTTC
>.|few|TRBJ2-7|TRBV7-9
CASSLEQANSYEQYF
TGTGCCAGCAGCTTAGAACAGGCGAACTCCTACGAGCAGTACTTC
>.|.|TRBJ1-4|TRBV5-5
CASSGRGGGNEKLFF
TGTGCCAGCAGCGGGAGGGGAGGGGGTAATGAAAAACTGTTTTTT
>.|.|TRBJ1-1|TRBV6-6
CASSYLEGGEAFF
TGTGCCAGCAGTTACCTCGAGGGAGGTGAAGCTTTCTTT
>TRBD1|.|TRBJ1-1|TRBV29-1
CSVRTGRRKAFF
TGCAGCGTTAGGACAGGGAGGCGTAAGGCTTTCTTT
>TRBD1|.|TRBJ1-2|TRBV30
CAWSELGGDRQSGYTF
TGTGCCTGGAGCGAACTGGGGGGGGACAGGCAGTCGGGCTACACCTTC
>.|.|TRBJ1-2|TRBV6-4
CASSELGAPFNYGYTF
TGTGCCAGCAGTGAACTGGGGGCCCCCTTTAACTATGGCTACACCTTC
>.|.|TRBJ2-1|TRBV21-1
CASSKGGGNEQFF
TGTGCCAGCAGCAAGGGAGGCGGGAATGAGCAGTTCTTC
>.|.|TRBJ1-2|TRBV6-5
CASSTVGGYTF
TGTGCCAGCAGTACCGTCGGTGGCTACACCTTC
>.|.|TRBJ1-1|TRBV19
CASSITLGRNTEAFF
TGTGCCAGTAGTATTACGTTGGGGCGCAACACTGAAGCTTTCTTT
>TRBD1|.|TRBJ1-5|TRBV18
CASSRTGGQPQHF
TGTGCCAGCTCACGGACAGGGGGCCAGCCCCAGCATTTT
>TRBD2|.|TRBJ2-1|TRBV30
CALGLATSYEQFF
TGTGCCTTGGGACTAGCTACCAGCTATGAGCAGTTCTTC
>.|.|TRBJ1-1|TRBV5-1
CASSLRQNTEAFF
TGCGCCAGCAGCTTGAGACAGAACACTGAAGCTTTCTTT